Below, one T cell receptor beta chain is given with its context. The data were taken from a study of blood T cell repertoires in COVID-19. Study context: PBMCs, B-cell-depleted T cells, or T cells were the source of the cDNA or gDNA that made up the material.

Patients at the Seattle site were enrolled during active infection and followed longitudinally. Authors' methods: The assay estimated nucleated cells by amplifying reference gene primers. This table comes from immunoSEQ multiplex PCR, and its TCRdb copy is limited to in-frame clones, with some not included. V and J calls and clone size follow that table, whereas D and trimming were derived from the DNA. The table includes some 220,000 clones, around 80% detected once. The CDR3 is 15 amino acids. V trimming: 6 bases; J trimming: 4 bases; junction bases outside the gene matches: 6. Germline V gives CDR1 SNHLY, CDR2 FYNNEI.

This chain uses TRBV2 with TRBJ2-7; 13 positions match TRBD2. Sequencing was performed on peripheral blood. The TCR comes from a woman aged 25 to 39 with COVID-19, enrolled during active disease. The chain's CDR3 is CASRTPTSGRYEQYF. The CDR3 bases are TGTGCCAGCAGAACCCCGACTAGCGGGAGGTACGAGCAGTACTTC.